This T cell receptor (beta chain) is from a study of blood T cell repertoires in COVID-19. The CDR3 spans 15 residues. With V trimmed by 4 bases and J by 8 bases, 7 bases remained unmatched. The germline CDR1 and CDR2 sequences are SGHRS and YFSETQ. Generated by immunoSEQ multiplex PCR, the TCRdb table keeps only in-frame clones and is missing some. The sample includes 40,000 to 55,000 clones, 82% of them seen just once. The receptor comes from a human donor with acute or convalescent COVID-19. The donor label of this sample is uncertain. The V call is TRBV5-1, the J call TRBJ1-6; 9 nucleotides agree with TRBD1. Sequences were obtained from peripheral blood. DNA of the CDR3: TGCGCCAGCAGCGAGGGACAGGGAGCCTATTCACCCCTCCACTTT. Its protein is CASSEGQGAYSPLHF.